This T cell receptor beta chain originates from a study of CD8 T cells in Susac syndrome. RNA, at about 0.45 to 1 ug, was reverse transcribed with random hexamers. Across 54 Vbeta and 13 Jbeta, immunoSEQ multiplex PCR amplified TCR beta CDR3. TCRdb analysed the immunoSEQ multiplex PCR reads with MiXCR anew, one entry per CDR3 protein. The table has about 200,000 distinct CDR3 sequences, nearly 95% seen once; the top ten hold under 0.095%. Sequencing of TCR beta covered CD8+ and CD4+ T cells obtained from blood. The multiple sclerosis control group consisted of treatment-naive patients whose relapsing-remitting disease, which was either stable or active, fulfilled revised McDonald criteria. Study observations and caveats: It was acknowledged in the study that its TCR sequencing and HLA analysis involved a relatively small number of individuals.

To note about this clonotype: No antigen is known for it.

The sample consisted of CD4+ T cells from PBMCs. This receptor was identified in a human donor with multiple sclerosis.

The DNA of the CDR3 is TGCAGTGCTAGATTGTCCGGCTACGAGCAGTACTTC. It specifies CSARLSGYEQYF. The chain recombines TRBV20-1 with TRBJ2-7; D unresolved. With 2 bases removed from V and 3 bases from J, the gap between germline ends came to 8 bases. Germline values: CDR1 DFQATT, CDR2 SNEGSKA (reference sequence). The CDR3 is made up of 12 amino acids.